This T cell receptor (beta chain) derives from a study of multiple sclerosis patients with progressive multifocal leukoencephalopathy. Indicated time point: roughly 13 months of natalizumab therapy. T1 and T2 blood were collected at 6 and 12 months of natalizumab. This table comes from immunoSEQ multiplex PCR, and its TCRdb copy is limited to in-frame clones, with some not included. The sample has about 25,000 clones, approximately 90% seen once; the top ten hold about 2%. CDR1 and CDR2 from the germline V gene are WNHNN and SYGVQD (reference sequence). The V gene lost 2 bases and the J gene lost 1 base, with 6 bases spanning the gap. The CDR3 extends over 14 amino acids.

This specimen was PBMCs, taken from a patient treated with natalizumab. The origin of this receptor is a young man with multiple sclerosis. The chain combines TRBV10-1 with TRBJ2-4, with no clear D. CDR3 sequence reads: CASSEGDAKNIQYF. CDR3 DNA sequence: TGCGCCAGCAGTGAGGGTGATGCCAAAAACATTCAGTACTTC.